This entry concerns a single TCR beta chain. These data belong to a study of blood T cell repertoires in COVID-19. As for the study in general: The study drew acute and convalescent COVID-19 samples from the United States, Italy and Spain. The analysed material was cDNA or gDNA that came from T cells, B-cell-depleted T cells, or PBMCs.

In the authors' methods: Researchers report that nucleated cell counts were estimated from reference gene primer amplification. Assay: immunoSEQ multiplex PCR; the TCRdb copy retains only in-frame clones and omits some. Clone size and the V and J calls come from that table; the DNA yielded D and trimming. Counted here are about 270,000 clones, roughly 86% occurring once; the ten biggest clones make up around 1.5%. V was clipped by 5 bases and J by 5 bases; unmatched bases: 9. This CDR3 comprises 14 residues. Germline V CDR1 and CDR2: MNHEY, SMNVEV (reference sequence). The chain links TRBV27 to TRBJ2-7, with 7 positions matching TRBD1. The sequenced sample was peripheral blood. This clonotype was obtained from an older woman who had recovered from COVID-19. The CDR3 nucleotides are TGTGCCAGCAGTATAACAGGGGCCCCCCACGAGCAGTACTTC. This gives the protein CASSITGAPHEQYF.